This T cell receptor beta chain is from a study of blood T cell repertoires in COVID-19. Whole-study context: Samples taken during acute and convalescent COVID-19 were collected in the United States, Italy and Spain. The analysed material was cDNA or gDNA that came from T cells, B-cell-depleted T cells, or PBMCs.

V was shortened by 2 bases and J by 5 bases, with 4 bases between the two germline ends. The CDR3 length is 11 residues. CDR1 is DFQATT, CDR2 SNEGSKA, per germline (reference sequence). Per the original data handling: Cell counts per sample came from amplifying reference gene primers. Here immunoSEQ multiplex PCR was the method, and the copy in TCRdb shows in-frame clones only, minus some. V and J calls and clone size are copied from that table; D and trimming were computed from the DNA. In the table there are around 81,000 clones, around four fifths of which are singletons. This receptor was identified in a man aged 45-65 years with acute or convalescent COVID-19. The gene calls are TRBV20-1 and TRBJ2-1; D not certain. The material sequenced was peripheral blood. The CDR3 region is CSARSDNEQFF. In DNA form, the CDR3 reads TGCAGTGCTAGATCGGACAATGAGCAGTTCTTC.